The text below deals with one TCR beta chain. Study members were between 18 and 89 years old and lived in 20 to 30 US regions. Within 2 weeks before study entry, exposed participants met a COVID-19 case. Produced via immunoSEQ multiplex PCR; TCRdb's table is partial and in-frame only. Counted here are fewer than 400,000 clones, 90% to 95% occurring once; the ten biggest clones make up roughly 3.9%. The data stem from a study of blood T cell repertoires in COVID-19. Study information: Donors in the United States, Italy and Spain gave samples during acute or convalescent COVID-19. The cDNA or gDNA used as material had been derived from T cells, B-cell-depleted T cells, or PBMCs.

From germline, CDR1 is MNHEY and CDR2 SMNVEV (reference sequence). The CDR3 loop spans 15 amino acids. Trimming shortened V by 5 bases and J by 5 bases, and 19 bases separated the two germline ends. The sequence was obtained from a woman in her twenties or thirties who had been exposed to COVID-19. The sample was PBMCs or T cells enriched from blood (not recorded which). The chain has TRBV27 and TRBJ2-7; tentatively, D is TRBD1 (7 bases). The CDR3 protein is CASSPQGGDYHEQYF. DNA of the CDR3: TGTGCCAGCAGTCCCCAGGGGGGCGATTACCACGAGCAGTACTTC.